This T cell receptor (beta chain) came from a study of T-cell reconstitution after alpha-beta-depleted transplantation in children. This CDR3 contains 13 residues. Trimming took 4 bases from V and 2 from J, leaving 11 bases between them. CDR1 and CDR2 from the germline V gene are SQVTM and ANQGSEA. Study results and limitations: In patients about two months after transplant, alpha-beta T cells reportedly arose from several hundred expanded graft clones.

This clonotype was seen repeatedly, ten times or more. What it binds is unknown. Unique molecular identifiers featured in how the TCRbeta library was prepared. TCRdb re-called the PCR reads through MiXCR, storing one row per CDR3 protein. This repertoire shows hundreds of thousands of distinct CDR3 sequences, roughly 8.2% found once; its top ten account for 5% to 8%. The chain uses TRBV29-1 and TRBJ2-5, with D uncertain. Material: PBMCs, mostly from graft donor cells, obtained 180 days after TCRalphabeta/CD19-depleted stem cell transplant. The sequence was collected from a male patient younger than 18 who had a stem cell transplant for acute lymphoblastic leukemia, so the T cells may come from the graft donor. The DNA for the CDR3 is TGCAGCGTTGGATTACTACTACAAGAGACCCAGTACTTC. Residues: CSVGLLLQETQYF.